This paragraph covers one T cell receptor (beta chain) sequence. V dropped 5 bases and J dropped 2 bases, with 22 bases sitting between them. The CDR3 is 17 residues long. Germline CDR1 and CDR2: SGHVS and FNYEAQ. The data originate from a study of T cell changes during pregnancy in multiple sclerosis. Measured with immunoSEQ multiplex PCR; TCRdb has only the in-frame clones, and not every one. The profile shows tens of thousands of clones, roughly nine tenths of them singletons. The receptor was isolated from a female donor with multiple sclerosis, enrolled in a pregnancy study. The chain uses TRBV7-6 and TRBJ2-7; tentatively, D is TRBD2 (6 bases). The starting material was CD8+ T cells from peripheral blood mononuclear cells, obtained in the second trimester of pregnancy. CDR3 sequence reads: CASSRTRDRLYPYEQYF. CDR3 bases: TGTGCCAGCAGCCGAACGCGGGACCGTCTTTACCCCTACGAGCAGTACTTC.